Below, one TCR beta chain is given with its context. Its specific antigen is unknown. No much larger clone is present one base from it, and per-base qualities are unavailable. A distance of 17 bases separates the germline ends of V and J, which lose 6 bases and 6 bases respectively. The CDR3 goes from the cysteine to the phenylalanine over 14 residues. CDR3 DNA is the only sequence kept; it has 42 bases, read in frame from the first base. The CDR1 and CDR2 encoded by the germline V gene are SNHLY and FYNNEI. This entry belongs to a study of T cell responses to AZD1222 COVID-19 vaccine (dated by TCRdb to about 2021). For the study in its entirety: TCR sequencing was performed for roughly 240 trial participants, of whom around 200 were given two doses of AZD1222 and some 26 were given two doses of MenACWY control vaccine. Enrollment into the trials was organized by age into subgroups of 18-55, 56-69 and 70-plus years, and those subgroups contained roughly 150, 30 and 60 TCR-sequenced participants, respectively. Study-wide conclusions, independent of this receptor: Nearly half of unique spike-specific TCRs reportedly recognized epitopes outside regions mutated in the B.1.351 and B.1.1.7 variants. Because no day 14 peak-response samples were available, the repertoires could be characterized only after the peak T cell response. Participants were mostly white British and included more females than males, and it was suggested by the authors that clonal diversity may have been underestimated. A significant rise in spike-specific TCR breadth and depth was observed after two AZD1222 doses relative to day 0 and relative to MenACWY recipients. Conclusions about previously exposed vaccinees are limited because only six or seven AZD1222 recipients were SARS-CoV-2 seropositive at baseline. In the small 56-69-year group, the increase in depth fell short of significance, most likely because of low power. The vaccine-associated CD4 TCRs covered the entire spike protein, and the dominant responses fell in regions 160-218 and 743-854.

Explained via the paper, the time point label denotes: baseline before first vaccination. The treatment or condition label here, explained by the study, means: meningococcal conjugate vaccine given as trial control. Vaccinee samples came from UK trials COV001 and COV002, including a single-blind randomized controlled phase 2/3 trial of AZD1222 (ChAdOx1 nCoV-19) in healthy adults. For TCRbeta chain sequencing, PBMC samples were collected from trial participants at day 0 and at day 28 after the second dose. The CDR3 regions of human TCRbeta chains were analyzed by immunosequencing. The published analysis was carried out like this. Repertoire TCRs were checked for matches against a reference library of SARS-CoV-2-specific TCRs that had been generated using the MIRA antigen-specificity platform. Breadth was defined as the fraction of unique TCRs that were SARS-CoV-2-associated, and depth was defined as the fraction of total T cells that were SARS-CoV-2-associated. Each spike-specific TCR was assigned to its reactive spike region and to a CD4 or CD8 class using the MIRA data. Log10-transformed breadth and depth values were compared by one-way ANOVA with Sidak's multiple comparisons tests. In TCRdb, the immuneACCESS table is reduced to in-frame sequences with V and J assigned. These tables do not hold every clone; where another copy was compared, an unresolved V gene accounts for under half, and the others remain unexplained. That table gives V, J and clone size, and the DNA gave D and trimming. The sample table contains about 200,000 clones; only one count was recorded for around 93% of them. 1% of the sample is taken by the ten largest.

The V gene is TRBV2 and the J gene is TRBJ1-1; the D gene cannot be named for sure. Sample: peripheral blood, taken on day 0 of MenACWY control vaccination. This TCR was recovered from an adult in good health. The CDR3 region: CASRKDGYGAEAFF. The DNA reads TGTGCCAGCAGGAAAGACGGGTATGGTGCTGAAGCTTTCTTT.